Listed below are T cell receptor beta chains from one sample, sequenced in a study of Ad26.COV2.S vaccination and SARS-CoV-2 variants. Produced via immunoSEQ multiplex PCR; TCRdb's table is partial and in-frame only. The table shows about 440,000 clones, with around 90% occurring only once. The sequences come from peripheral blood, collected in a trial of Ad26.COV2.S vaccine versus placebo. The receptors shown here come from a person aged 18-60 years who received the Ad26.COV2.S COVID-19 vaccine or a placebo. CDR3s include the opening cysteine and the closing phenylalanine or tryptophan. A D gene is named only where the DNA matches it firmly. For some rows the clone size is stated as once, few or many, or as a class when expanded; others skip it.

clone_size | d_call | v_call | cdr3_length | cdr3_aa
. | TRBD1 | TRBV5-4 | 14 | CASSRSTGADTQYF
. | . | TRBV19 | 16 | CASSLLGQPGANVLTF
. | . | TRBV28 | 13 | CASKYRVGYGYTF
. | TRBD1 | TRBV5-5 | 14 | CASSPGQGDYGYTF
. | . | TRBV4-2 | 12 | CASSRSRETQYF
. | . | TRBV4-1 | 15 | CASSQEWQGSSPLHF
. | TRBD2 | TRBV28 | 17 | CASSSSQGLAGEYEQFF
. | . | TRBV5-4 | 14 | CASSLEGFGNTIYF
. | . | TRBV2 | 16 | CASSDRLTYSGNTIYF
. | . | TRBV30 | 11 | CAWSEGMGAFF
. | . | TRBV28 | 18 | CASSFALFGRNSNQPQHF
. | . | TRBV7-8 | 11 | CASSPKMAHHF
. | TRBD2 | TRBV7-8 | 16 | CASSFYLAGGYNEQFF
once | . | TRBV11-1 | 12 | CASSLRWREQFF
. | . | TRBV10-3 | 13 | CAISVRGGTEAFF
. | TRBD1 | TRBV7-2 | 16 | CASSLRGQEFTGELFF
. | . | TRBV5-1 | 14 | CASSFFGYTGELFF
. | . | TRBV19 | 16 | CASSSGYRASGNEQFF
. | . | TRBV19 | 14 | CASSPTFANYGYTF
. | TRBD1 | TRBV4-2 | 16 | CASTKGDRGDTGELFF
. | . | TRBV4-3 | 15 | CASSTALRSAYEQYF
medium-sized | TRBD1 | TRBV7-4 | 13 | CASRRTGGNEQYF
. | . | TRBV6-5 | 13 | CASLALGNQPQHF
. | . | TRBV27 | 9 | CAGWGEAFF
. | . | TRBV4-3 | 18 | CASSQKSGGIGGTGELFF
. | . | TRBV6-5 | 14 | CASTRGPAGGTQYF
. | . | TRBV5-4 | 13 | CASSLGQATVLTF
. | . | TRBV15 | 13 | CATSVREDQPQHF
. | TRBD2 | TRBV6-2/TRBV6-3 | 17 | CASSYVAGGPRVYEQYF